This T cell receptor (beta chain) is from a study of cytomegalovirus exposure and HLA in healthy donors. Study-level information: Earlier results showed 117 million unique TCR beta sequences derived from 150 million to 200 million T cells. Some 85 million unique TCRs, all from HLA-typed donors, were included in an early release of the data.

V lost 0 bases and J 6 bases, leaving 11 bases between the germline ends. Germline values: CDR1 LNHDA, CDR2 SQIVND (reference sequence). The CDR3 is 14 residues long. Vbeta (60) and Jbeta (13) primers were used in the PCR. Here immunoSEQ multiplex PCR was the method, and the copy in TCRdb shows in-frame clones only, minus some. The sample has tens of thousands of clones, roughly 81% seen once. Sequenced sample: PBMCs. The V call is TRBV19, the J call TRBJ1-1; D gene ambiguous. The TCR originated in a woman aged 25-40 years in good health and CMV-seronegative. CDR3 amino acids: CASSIDPHTPEAFF. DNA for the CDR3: TGTGCCAGTAGTATAGATCCCCACACCCCTGAAGCTTTCTTT.